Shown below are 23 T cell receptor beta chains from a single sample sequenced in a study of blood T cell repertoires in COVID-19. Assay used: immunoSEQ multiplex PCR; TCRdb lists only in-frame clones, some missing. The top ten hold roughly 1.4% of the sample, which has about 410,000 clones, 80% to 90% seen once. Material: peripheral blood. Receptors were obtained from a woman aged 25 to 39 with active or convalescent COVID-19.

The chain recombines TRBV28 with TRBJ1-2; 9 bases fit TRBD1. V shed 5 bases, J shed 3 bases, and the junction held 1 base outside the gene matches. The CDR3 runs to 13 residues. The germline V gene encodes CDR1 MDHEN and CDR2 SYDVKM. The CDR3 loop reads CASSGDRDYGYTF. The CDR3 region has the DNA TGTGCCAGCAGTGGGGACAGGGACTATGGCTACACCTTC.

DNA of the CDR3: TGTGCCAGTAGTAGACAGGGGGCAGTTCAAGAGACCCAGTACTTC. Residues: CASSRQGAVQETQYF. The rearrangement uses TRBV19 and TRBJ2-5, with 10 bases matching TRBD1. This CDR3 contains 15 residues. The trim removed 4 bases at V and 2 bases at J, leaving 4 bases unmatched. Germline-derived CDR1 and CDR2 are LNHDA and SQIVND (reference sequence).

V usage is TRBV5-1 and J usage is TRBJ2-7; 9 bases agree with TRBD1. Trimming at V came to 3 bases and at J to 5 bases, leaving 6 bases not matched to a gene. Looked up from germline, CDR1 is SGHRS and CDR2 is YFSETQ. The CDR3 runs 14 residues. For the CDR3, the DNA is TGCGCCAGCAGCTCTACAGGGGGCGGCGACGAGCAGTACTTC. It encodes CASSSTGGGDEQYF.

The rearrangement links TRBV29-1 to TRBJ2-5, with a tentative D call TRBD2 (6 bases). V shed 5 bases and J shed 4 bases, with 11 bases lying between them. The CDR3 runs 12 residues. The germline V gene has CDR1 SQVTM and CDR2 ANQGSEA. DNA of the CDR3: TGCAGCGTTCGGACCGGGGGAGAGACCCAGTACTTC. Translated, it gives CSVRTGGETQYF.

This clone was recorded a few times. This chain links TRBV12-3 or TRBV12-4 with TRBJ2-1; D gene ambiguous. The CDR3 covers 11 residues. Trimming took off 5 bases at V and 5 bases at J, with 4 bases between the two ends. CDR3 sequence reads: CASSVNNEQFF. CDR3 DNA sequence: TGTGCCAGCAGTGTTAACAATGAGCAGTTCTTC.

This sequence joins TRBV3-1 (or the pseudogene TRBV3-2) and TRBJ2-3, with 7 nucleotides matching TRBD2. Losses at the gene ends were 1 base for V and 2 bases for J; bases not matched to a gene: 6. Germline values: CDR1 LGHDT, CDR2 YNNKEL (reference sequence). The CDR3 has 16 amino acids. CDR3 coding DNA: TGTGCCAGCAGCCAAGTAACTAGCGCCTACACAGATACGCAGTATTTT. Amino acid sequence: CASSQVTSAYTDTQYF.

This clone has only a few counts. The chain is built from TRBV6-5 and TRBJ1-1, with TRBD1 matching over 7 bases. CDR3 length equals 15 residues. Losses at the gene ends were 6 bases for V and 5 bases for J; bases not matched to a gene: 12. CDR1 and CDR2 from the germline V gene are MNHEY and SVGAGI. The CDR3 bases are TGTGCCAGCAGACCTTTGACAGGGCGAAGGACTGAAGCTTTCTTT. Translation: CASRPLTGRRTEAFF.

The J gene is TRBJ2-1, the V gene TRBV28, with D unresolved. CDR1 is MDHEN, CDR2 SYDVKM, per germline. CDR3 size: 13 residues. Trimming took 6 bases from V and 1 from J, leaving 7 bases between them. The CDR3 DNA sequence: TGTGCCAGCAGGGGCAGATCCTACAATGAGCAGTTCTTC. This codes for CASRGRSYNEQFF.

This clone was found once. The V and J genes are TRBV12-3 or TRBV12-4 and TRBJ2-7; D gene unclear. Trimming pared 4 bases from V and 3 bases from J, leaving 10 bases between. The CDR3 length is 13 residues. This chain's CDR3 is CASSYPPYYEQYF. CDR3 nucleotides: TGTGCCAGCAGTTACCCCCCCTACTACGAGCAGTACTTC.

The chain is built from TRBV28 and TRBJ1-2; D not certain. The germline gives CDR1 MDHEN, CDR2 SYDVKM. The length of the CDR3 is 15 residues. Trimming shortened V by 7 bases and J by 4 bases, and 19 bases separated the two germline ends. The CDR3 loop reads CASTRILLGGYGYTF. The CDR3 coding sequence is TGTGCCAGCACCCGCATACTCTTGGGAGGCTATGGCTACACCTTC.

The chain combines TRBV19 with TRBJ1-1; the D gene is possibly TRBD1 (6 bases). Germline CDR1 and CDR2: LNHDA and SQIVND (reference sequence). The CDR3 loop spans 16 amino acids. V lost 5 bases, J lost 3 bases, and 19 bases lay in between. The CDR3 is CASSATGTGGDTEAFF. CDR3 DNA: TGTGCCAGTAGTGCAACAGGGACGGGAGGGGACACTGAAGCTTTCTTT.

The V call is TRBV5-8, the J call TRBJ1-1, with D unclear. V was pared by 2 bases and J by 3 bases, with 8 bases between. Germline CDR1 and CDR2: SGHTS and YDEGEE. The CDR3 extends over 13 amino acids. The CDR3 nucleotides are TGTGCCAGCAGCTTAAACAGCTACACTGAAGCTTTCTTT. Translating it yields CASSLNSYTEAFF.

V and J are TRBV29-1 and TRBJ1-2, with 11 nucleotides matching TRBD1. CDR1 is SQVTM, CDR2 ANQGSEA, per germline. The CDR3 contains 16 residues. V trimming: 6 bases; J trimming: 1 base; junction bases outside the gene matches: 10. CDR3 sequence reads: CSVDRTGGAFNYGYTF. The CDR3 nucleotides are TGCAGCGTAGACCGGACAGGGGGCGCTTTTAACTATGGCTACACCTTC.

For the CDR3, the DNA is TGTGCCAGCAGTGAAGCTCCCCCCGGGACTCGGGAGCAGTTCTTC. This translates into CASSEAPPGTREQFF. V usage is TRBV6-1 and J usage is TRBJ2-1; TRBD2 might be the D (6 bases). V dropped 0 bases and J dropped 10 bases, with 16 bases sitting between them. This CDR3 is built from 15 residues. The germline V gene has CDR1 MNHNS and CDR2 SASEGT.

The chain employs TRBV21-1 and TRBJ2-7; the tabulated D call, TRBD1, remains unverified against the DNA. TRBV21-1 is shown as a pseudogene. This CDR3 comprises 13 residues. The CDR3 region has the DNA TGTGCCAGCGGACAGGGGCCACCCTACGAGCAGTACTTC. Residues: CASGQGPPYEQYF.

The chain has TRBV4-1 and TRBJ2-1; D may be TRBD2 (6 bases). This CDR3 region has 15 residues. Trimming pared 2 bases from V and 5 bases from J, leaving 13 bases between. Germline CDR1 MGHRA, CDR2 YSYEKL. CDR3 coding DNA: TGCGCCAGCAGCCAATCCGGACTAAGTAACAATGAGCAGTTCTTC. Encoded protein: CASSQSGLSNNEQFF.

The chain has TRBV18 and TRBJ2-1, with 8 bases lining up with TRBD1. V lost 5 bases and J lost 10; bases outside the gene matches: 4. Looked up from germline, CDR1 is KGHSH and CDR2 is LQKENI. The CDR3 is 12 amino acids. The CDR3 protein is CASSSDREEQFF. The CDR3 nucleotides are TGTGCCAGCTCATCGGACAGGGAAGAGCAGTTCTTC. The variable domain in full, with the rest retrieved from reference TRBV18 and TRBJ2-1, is NAGVMQNPRHLVRRRGQEARLRCSPMKGHSHVYWYRQLPEEGLKFMVYLQKENIIDESGMPKERFSAEFPKEGPSILRIQQVVRGDSAAYFCASSSDREEQFFGPGTRLTVL.

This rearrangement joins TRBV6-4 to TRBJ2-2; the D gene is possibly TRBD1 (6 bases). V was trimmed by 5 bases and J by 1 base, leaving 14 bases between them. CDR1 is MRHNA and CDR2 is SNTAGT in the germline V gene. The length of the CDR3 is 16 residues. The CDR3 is CASSTTGLGNTGELFF. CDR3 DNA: TGTGCCAGCAGTACAACAGGGCTTGGGAACACCGGGGAGCTGTTTTTT.

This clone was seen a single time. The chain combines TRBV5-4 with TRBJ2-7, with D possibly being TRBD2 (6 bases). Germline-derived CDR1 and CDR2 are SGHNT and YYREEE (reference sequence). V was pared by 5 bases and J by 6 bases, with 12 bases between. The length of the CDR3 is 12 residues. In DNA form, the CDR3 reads TGTGCCAGCAGTTCCGGGGGTGGCGAGCAGTACTTC. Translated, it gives CASSSGGGEQYF.

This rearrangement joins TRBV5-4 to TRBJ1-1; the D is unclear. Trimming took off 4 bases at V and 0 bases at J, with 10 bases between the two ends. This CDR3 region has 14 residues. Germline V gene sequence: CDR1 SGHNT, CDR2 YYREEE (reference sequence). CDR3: CASSPTRVNTEAFF. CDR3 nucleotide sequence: TGTGCCAGCAGCCCCACCCGGGTGAACACTGAAGCTTTCTTT.

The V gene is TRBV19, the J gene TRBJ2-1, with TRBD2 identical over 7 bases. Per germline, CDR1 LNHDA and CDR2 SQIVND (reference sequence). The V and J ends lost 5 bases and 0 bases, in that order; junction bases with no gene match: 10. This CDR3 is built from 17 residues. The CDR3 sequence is CASSPHSGPSSYNEQFF. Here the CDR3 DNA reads TGTGCCAGTAGTCCACATAGCGGGCCAAGCTCCTACAATGAGCAGTTCTTC.

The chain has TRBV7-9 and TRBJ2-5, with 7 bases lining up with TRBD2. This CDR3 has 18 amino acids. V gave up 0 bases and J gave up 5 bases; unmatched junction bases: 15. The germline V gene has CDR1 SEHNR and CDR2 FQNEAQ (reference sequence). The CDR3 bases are TGTGCCAGCAGCTTAGCGATGGCGGGGGAGCTACCTGGGGAGACCCAGTACTTC. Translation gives CASSLAMAGELPGETQYF.

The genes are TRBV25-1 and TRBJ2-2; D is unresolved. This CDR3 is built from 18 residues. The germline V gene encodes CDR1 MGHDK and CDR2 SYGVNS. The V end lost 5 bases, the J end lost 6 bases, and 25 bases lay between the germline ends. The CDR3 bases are TGTGCCAGCAGTAGCCCAGGTAAAGGTGGTGAAGAAGCCGGGGAGCTGTTTTTT. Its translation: CASSSPGKGGEEAGELFF.